In its sample, the clone carrying this T cell receptor beta chain was seen once. No antigen is known for it. The source of the sample is a study of graft-versus-host responses after intestinal transplantation. Across the study: As for transplant type, recipients had multivisceral, liver-intestinal, or isolated intestinal grafts. Uniformly, recipients were administered anti-thymocyte globulin induction with subsequent tacrolimus and steroids for around three years.

Whole-study findings and limits: High graft-versus-host to host-versus-graft clonal ratios were found in allografts of patients who had graft-donor T cell macrochimerism. Marrow from the recipient contained GvH clones, some of which had appeared first in ileum or blood.

Assay: immunoSEQ multiplex PCR; the TCRdb copy retains only in-frame clones and omits some. The sample holds 80,000 to 100,000 clones, around 90% seen once. This CDR3 has 13 amino acids. V lost 0 bases to trimming and J lost 3 bases, with 7 bases between them. Germline V CDR1 and CDR2: SGHRS, YFSETQ. This clonotype originated in a human donor who received an intestinal transplant. The specimen was unstimulated CD4+ T cells sorted from spleen or lymph node cells, collected before intestinal transplant. This rearrangement joins TRBV5-1 to TRBJ2-7; unclear D gene. The CDR3 protein is CASSLASLYEQYF. In DNA form, the CDR3 reads TGCGCCAGCAGCTTGGCCTCACTCTACGAGCAGTACTTC.